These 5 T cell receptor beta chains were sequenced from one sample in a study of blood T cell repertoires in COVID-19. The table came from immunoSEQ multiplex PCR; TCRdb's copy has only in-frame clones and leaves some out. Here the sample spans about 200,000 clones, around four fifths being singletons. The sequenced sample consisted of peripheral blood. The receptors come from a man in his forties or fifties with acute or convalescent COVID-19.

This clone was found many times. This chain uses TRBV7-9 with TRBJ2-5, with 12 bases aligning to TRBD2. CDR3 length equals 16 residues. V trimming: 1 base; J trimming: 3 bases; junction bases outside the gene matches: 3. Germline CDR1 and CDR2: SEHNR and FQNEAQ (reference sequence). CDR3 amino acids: CASSLGLAGGEETQYF. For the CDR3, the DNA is TGTGCCAGCAGCTTAGGGCTAGCGGGAGGGGAAGAGACCCAGTACTTC.

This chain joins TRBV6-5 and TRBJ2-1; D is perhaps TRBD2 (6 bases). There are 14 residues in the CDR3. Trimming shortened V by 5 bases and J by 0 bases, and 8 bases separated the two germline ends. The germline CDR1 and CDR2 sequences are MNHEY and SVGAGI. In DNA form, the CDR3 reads TGTGCCAGCAGTCTGACTAGCTCCTACAATGAGCAGTTCTTC. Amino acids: CASSLTSSYNEQFF.

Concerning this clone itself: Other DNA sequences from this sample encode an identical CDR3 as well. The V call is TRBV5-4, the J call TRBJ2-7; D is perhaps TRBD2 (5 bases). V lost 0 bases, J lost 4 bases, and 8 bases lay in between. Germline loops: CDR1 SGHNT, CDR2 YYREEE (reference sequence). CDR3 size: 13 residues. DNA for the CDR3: TGTGCCAGCAGCTTGGCCGGGGTTTACGAGCAGTACTTC. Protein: CASSLAGVYEQYF. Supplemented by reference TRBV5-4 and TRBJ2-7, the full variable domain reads ETGVTQSPTHLIKTRGQQVTLRCSSQSGHNTVSWYQQALGQGPQFIFQYYREEENGRGNFPPRFSGLQFPNYSSELNVNALELDDSALYLCASSLAGVYEQYFGPGTRLTVT.

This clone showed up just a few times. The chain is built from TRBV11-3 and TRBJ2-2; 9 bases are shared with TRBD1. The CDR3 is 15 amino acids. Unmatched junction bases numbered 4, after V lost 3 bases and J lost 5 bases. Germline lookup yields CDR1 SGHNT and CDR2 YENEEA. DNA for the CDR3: TGTGCCAGCAGCTTTCGGACAGGGGTGACCGGGGAGCTGTTTTTT. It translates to CASSFRTGVTGELFF.

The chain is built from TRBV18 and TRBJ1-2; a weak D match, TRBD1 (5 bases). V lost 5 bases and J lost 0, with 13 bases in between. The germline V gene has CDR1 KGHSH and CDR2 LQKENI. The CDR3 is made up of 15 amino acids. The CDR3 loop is CASSTDAGANYGYTF. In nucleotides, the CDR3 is TGTGCCAGCTCAACCGATGCGGGGGCTAACTATGGCTACACCTTC.